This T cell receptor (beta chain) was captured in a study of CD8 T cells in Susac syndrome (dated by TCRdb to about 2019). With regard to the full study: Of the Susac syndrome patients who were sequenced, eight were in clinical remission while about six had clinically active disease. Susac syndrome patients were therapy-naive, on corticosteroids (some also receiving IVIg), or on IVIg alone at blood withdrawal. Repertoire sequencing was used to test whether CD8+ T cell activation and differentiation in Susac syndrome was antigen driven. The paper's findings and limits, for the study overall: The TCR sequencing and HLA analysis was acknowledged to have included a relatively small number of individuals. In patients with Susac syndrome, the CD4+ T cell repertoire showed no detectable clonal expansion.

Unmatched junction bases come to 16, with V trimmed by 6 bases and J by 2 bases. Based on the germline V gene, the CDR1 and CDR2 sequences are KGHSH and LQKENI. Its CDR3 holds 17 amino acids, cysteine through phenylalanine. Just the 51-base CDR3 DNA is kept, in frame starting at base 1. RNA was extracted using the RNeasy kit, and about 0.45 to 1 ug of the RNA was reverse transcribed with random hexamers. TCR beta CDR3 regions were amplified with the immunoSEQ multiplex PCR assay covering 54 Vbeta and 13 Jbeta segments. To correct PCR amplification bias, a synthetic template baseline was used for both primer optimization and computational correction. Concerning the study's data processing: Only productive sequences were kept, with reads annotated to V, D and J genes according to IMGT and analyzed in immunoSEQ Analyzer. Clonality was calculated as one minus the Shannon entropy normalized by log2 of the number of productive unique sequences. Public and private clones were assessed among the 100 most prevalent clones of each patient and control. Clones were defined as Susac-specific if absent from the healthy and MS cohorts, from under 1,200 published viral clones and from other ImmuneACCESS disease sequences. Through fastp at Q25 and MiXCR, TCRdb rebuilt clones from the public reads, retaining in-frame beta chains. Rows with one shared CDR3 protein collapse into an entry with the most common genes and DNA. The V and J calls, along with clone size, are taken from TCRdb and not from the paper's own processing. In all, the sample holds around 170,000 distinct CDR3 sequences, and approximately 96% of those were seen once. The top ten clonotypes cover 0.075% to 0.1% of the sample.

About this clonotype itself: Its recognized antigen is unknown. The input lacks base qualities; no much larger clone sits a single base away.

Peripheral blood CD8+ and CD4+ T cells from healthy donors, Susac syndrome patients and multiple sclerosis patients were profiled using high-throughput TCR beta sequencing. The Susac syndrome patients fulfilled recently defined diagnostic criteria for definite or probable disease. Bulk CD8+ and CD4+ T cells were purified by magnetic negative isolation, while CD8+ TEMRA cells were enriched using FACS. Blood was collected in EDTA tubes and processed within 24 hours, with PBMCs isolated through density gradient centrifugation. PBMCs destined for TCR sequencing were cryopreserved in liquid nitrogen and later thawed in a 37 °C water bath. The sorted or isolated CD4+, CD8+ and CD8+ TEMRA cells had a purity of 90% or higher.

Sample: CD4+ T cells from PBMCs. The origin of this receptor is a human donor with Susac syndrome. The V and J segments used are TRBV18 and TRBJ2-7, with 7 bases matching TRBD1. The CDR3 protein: CASSATGSQPQTYEQYF. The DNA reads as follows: TGTGCCAGCTCCGCGACAGGGAGCCAACCCCAAACCTACGAGCAGTACTTC.